Following are 4 T cell receptor beta chains from one sample sequenced in a study of T cell changes during pregnancy in multiple sclerosis (dated by TCRdb to about 2019). The protocol used for the library was the immunoSEQ multiplex PCR assay. As stored in TCRdb, this immuneACCESS dataset retains in-frame rearrangements with V and J assigned. A fraction of the clones does not appear; measured against another copy, unresolved V genes explain less than half of the discrepancy, and the remainder lacks a known reason. The sample table contains 36,000 or so clones; only one count was recorded for approximately 89% of them. Of the sample, 11% falls within the top ten clones. The sample was CD8+ T cells from peripheral blood mononuclear cells, taken in the third trimester of pregnancy. The receptors stem from a female donor with multiple sclerosis, enrolled in a pregnancy study.

This clone showed up just a few times. The chain joins TRBV6-1 to TRBJ2-2, with 14 bases fitting TRBD2. Losses at the gene ends were 4 bases for V and 4 bases for J; bases not matched to a gene: 8. Germline loops: CDR1 MNHNS, CDR2 SASEGT. This CDR3 has 18 residues. CDR3 nucleotide sequence: TGTGCCAGCAGTGTTGGACTAGCGGGGGGCCTCCCCACCGGGGAGCTGTTTTTT. Amino acids: CASSVGLAGGLPTGELFF.

This chain's CDR3 is CASSDSASVISEQFF. The CDR3 DNA is TGTGCCAGCAGTGATTCGGCTAGCGTGATCAGCGAGCAGTTCTTC. The chain uses TRBV2 and TRBJ2-1; weak D call: TRBD2 (6 bases). This CDR3 is built from 15 residues. Germline CDR1 and CDR2: SNHLY and FYNNEI. V lost 3 bases and J lost 10, with 19 bases in between.

J is TRBJ2-3 and V is TRBV7-9; TRBD1 matches at 10 bases. V was pared by 2 bases and J by 8 bases, with 7 bases of the junction left unmatched. The CDR3 extends over 15 amino acids. The germline gives CDR1 SEHNR, CDR2 FQNEAQ (reference sequence). Written as DNA, the CDR3 is TGTGCCAGCAGCTTAATCGGGACAGGGGTGGTTACGCAGTATTTT. Protein: CASSLIGTGVVTQYF.

The V and J genes are TRBV5-1 and TRBJ1-1, with TRBD1 matching 10 bases. V was clipped by 5 bases and J by 4 bases; unmatched bases: 5. Germline loops: CDR1 SGHRS, CDR2 YFSETQ. CDR3 length equals 14 residues. The CDR3 here is CASRPGTGATEAFF. The CDR3 DNA reads TGCGCCAGCAGGCCCGGGACAGGGGCCACTGAAGCTTTCTTT.